These T cell receptor beta chains were read from a single sample in a study of T cells expressing NK-cell markers. After re-calling the 5' RACE reads, TCRdb lists one entry per CDR3 protein, DNA absent. Its clone listing holds about 550,000 distinct CDR3 sequences. Material: blood T cells: a sorted CD56 or NKG2C T cell subset, CD4+ or CD8+ T cells, or bulk PBMC T cells (not recorded which). The receptors shown here come from a man in his late teens or twenties in good health. CDR3s include the opening cysteine and the closing phenylalanine or tryptophan.

J,V,CDR3
TRBJ2-7,TRBV5-1,CASSLGWSGQTYEQYF
TRBJ2-3,TRBV12-3/TRBV12-4,CASSHHRLAGGSDTQYF
TRBJ2-3,TRBV11-2,CASSLILAGALGDTQYF
TRBJ2-7,TRBV29-1,CSVRTAESSYEQYF
TRBJ2-1,TRBV12-3/TRBV12-4,CASSLGRSQPGGEQFF
TRBJ2-1,TRBV6-5,CASSYSGGTDNNEQFF
TRBJ2-7,TRBV28,CASSLVWGGAYEQYF
TRBJ2-5,TRBV7-3,CASSRGRETQYF
TRBJ1-6,TRBV13,CASSLKTGGNSPLHF
TRBJ2-3,TRBV11-2,CASSPLSGRGTDTQYF
TRBJ1-1,TRBV20-1,CSAPLLPENTEAFF